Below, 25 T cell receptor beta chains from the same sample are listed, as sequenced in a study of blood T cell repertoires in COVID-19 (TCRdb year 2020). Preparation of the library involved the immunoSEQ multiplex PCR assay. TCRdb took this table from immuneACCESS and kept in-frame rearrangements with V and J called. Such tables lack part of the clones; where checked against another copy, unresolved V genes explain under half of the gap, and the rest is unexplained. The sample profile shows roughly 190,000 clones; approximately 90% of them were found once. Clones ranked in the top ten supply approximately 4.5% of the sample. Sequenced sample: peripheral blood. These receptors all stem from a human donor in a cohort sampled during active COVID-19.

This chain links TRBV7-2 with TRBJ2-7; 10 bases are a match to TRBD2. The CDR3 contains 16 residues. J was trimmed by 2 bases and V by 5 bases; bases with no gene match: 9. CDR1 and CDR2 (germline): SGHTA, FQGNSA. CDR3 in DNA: TGTGCCAGCAGCACCCACCCTAGCGGGGGTGCCTACGAGCAGTACTTC. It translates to CASSTHPSGGAYEQYF.

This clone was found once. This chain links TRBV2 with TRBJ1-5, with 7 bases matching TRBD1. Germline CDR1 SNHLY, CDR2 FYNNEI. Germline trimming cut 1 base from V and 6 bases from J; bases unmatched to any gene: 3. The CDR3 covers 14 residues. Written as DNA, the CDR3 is TGTGCCAGCAGTGAAGGACAGGGCGCTCAGCCCCAGCATTTT. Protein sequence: CASSEGQGAQPQHF.

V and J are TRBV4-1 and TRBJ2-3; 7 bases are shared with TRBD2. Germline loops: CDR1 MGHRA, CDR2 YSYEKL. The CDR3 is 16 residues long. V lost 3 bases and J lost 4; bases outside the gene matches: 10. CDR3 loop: CASSQILAPGADTQYF. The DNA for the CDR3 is TGCGCCAGCAGCCAGATACTAGCGCCTGGGGCAGATACGCAGTATTTT.

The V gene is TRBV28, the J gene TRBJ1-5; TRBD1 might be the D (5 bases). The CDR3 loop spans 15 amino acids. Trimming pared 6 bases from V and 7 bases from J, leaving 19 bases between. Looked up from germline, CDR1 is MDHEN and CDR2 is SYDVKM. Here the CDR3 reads CASRRFGRDRQPQHF. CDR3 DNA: TGTGCCAGCAGAAGGTTCGGCAGGGATCGCCAGCCCCAGCATTTT.

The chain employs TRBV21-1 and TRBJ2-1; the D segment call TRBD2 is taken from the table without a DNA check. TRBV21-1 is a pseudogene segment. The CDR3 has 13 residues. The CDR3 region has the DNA TGTGCCAGCAGCGGGGGAGGTGGGAATGAGCAGTTCTTC. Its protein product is CASSGGGGNEQFF.

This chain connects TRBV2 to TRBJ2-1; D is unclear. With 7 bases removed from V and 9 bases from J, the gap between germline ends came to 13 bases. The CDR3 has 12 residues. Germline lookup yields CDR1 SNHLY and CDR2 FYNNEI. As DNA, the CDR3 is TGTGCCAGCAACCAGCAGGTCTCTGAGCAGTTCTTC. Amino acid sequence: CASNQQVSEQFF.

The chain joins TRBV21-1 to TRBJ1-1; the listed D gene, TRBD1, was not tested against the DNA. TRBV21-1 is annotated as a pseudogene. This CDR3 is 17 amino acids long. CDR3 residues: CASSKAGLWGRKTEAFF. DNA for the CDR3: TGTGCCAGCAGCAAAGCAGGGCTGTGGGGGCGGAAGACTGAAGCTTTCTTT.

The CDR3 DNA reads TGCGCCAGCAGCCAAGCTGACAGGTCATACGAGCAGTACTTC. This encodes CASSQADRSYEQYF. The chain uses TRBV4-3 and TRBJ2-7; D might be TRBD1 (6 bases). The CDR3 is made up of 14 amino acids. V gave up 1 base and J gave up 4 bases, with 11 bases separating them. The germline V gene has CDR1 LGHNA and CDR2 YSLEER.

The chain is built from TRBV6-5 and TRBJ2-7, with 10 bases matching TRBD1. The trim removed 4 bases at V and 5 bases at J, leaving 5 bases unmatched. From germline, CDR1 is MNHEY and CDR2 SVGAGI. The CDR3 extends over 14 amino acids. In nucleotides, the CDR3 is TGTGCCAGCAGTTGGGGACAGGGGAAAAACGAGCAGTACTTC. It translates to CASSWGQGKNEQYF.

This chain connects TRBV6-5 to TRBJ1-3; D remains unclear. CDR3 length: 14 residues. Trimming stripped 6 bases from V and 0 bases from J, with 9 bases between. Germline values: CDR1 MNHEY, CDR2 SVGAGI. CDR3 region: CASRGGSSGNTIYF. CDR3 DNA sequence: TGTGCCAGCAGGGGAGGGAGCTCTGGAAACACCATATATTTT.

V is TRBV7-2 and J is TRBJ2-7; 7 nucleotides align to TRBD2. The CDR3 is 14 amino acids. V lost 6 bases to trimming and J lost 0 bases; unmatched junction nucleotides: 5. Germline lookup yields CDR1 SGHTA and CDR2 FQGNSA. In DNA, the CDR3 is TGTGCCAGCAGTCCCCCGGGGGGCTCCTACGAGCAGTACTTC. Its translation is CASSPPGGSYEQYF.

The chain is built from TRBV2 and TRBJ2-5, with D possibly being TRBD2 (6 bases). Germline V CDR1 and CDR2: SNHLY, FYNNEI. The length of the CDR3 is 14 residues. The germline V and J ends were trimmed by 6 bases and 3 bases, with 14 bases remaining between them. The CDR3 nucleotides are TGTGCCAGCAGGTCGGGACTTTACGAAGAGACCCAGTACTTC. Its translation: CASRSGLYEETQYF.

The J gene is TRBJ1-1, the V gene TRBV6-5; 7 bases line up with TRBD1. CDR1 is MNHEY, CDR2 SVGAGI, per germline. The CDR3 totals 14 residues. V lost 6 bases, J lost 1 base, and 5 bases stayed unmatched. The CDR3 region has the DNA TGTGCCAGCAGCCCGGGACAGTCGAACACTGAAGCTTTCTTT. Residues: CASSPGQSNTEAFF.

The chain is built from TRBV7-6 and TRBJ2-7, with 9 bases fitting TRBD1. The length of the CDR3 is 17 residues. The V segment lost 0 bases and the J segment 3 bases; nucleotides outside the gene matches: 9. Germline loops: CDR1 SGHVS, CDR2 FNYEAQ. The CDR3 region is CASSLASPGQGSYEQYF. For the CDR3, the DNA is TGTGCCAGCAGCTTAGCCTCACCTGGACAGGGGAGCTACGAGCAGTACTTC.

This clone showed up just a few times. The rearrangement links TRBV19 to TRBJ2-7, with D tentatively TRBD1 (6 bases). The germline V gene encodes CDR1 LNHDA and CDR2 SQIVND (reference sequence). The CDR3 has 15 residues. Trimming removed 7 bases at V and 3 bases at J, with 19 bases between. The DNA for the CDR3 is TGTGCCAGTATCTGGACAGAACGCCGCGGCTACGAGCAGTACTTC. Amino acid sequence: CASIWTERRGYEQYF.

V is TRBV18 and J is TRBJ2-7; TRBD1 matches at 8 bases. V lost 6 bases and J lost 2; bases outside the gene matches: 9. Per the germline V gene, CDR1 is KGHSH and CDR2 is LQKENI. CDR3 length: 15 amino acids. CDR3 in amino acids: CASSREDRVAYEQYF. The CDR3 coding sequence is TGTGCCAGCTCCCGAGAGGACAGGGTAGCCTACGAGCAGTACTTC. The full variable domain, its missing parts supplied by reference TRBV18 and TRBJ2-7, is NAGVMQNPRHLVRRRGQEARLRCSPMKGHSHVYWYRQLPEEGLKFMVYLQKENIIDESGMPKERFSAEFPKEGPSILRIQQVVRGDSAAYFCASSREDRVAYEQYFGPGTRLTVT.

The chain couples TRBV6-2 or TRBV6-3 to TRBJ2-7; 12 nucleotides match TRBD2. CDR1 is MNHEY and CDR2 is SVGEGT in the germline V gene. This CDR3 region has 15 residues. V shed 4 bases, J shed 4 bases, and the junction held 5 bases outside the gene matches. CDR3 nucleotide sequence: TGTGCCAGCAGTTCCTCGACTAGCGGGGGTTACGAGCAGTACTTC. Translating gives CASSSSTSGGYEQYF.

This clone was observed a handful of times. CDR3 coding DNA: TGCAGCGTTGAAACAGGGGGTTCTTATGGCTACACCTTC. Translating it yields CSVETGGSYGYTF. The V and J genes are TRBV29-1 and TRBJ1-2, with TRBD1 matching over 8 bases. The junction had 4 bases not matched to a gene; V was cut back by 2 bases and J by 5 bases. Germline V lookup: CDR1 SQVTM, CDR2 ANQGSEA. The CDR3 covers 13 residues.

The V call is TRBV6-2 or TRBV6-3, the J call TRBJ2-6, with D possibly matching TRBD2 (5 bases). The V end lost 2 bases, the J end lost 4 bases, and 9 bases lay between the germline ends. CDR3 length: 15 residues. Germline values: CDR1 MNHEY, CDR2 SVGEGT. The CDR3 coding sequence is TGTGCCAGCAGTTACGAGGGTGGCGGGGCCAACGTCCTGACTTTC. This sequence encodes CASSYEGGGANVLTF.

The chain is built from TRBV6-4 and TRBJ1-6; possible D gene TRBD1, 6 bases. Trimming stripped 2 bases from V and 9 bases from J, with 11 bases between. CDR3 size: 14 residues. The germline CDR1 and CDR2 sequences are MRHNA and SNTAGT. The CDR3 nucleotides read TGTGCCAGCAGTGACGTCCAGGGGTCTTCACCCCTCCACTTT. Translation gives CASSDVQGSSPLHF.

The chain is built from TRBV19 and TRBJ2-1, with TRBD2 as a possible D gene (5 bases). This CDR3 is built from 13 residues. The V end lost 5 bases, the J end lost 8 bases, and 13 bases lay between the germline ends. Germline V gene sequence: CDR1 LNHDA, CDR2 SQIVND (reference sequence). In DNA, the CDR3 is TGTGCCAGTAGTTTGATCGAGGGCGATGAGCAGTTCTTC. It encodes CASSLIEGDEQFF.

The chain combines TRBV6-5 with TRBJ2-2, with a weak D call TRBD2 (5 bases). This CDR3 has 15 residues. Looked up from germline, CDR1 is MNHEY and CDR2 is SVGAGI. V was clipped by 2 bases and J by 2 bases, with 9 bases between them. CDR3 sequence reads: CASSYVGANTGELFF. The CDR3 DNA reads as TGTGCCAGCAGTTACGTGGGAGCAAACACCGGGGAGCTGTTTTTT.

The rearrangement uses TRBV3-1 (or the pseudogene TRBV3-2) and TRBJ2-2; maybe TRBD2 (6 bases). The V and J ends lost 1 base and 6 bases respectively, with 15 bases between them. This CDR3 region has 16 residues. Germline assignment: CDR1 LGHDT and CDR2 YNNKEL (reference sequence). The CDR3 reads CASSQGLGGVAGELFF. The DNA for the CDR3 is TGTGCCAGCAGCCAAGGCCTGGGGGGTGTCGCCGGGGAGCTGTTTTTT.

CDR3 coding DNA: TGTGCCAGCAGCAGATGGGGACAGGGGAAGCCCGAGCAGTACTTC. It translates to CASSRWGQGKPEQYF. V gene TRBV21-1 combines with J gene TRBJ2-7; the D call of TRBD1 is as the table states it, not checked on the DNA. TRBV21-1 is labeled a pseudogene. This CDR3 is 15 amino acids long.

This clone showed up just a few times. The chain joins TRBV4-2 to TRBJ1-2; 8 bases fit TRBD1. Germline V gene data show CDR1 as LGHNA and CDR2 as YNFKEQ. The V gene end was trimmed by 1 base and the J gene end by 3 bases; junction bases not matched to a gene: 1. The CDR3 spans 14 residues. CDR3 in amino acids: CASSQAGQDYGYTF. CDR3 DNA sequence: TGTGCCAGCAGCCAAGCGGGACAGGACTATGGCTACACCTTC.